Reported below is one T cell receptor beta chain. This receptor's antigen is unknown. Per-nucleotide qualities are absent, and no much larger clonotype sits a single base away. TCRbeta CDR3 regions were amplified from genomic DNA by means of the immunoSEQ Assay, a bias-controlled multiplex PCR. As for how the authors treated the data: The number of nucleated cells in each sample was estimated from the amplification of reference gene primers within the assay. To quantify the absolute abundance of each unique TCRbeta CDR3 rearrangement, sequence reads were collapsed and filtered. Productive Simpson clonality was computed per sample as the square root of Simpson's diversity index over productive rearrangements. TCRdb obtained this table from immuneACCESS and retained in-frame rearrangements with V and J assigned. These tables miss some clones; where compared with another copy, unresolved V genes account for less than half of the shortfall, and the remainder is unexplained. V, J and clone size are those of that table, while D and trimming were read from the DNA. The sample table lists approximately 250,000 clones, 75% to 90% of them with a count of one. The ten largest clones capture about an eighth of the sample.

The sample originates from a study of blood T cell repertoires in COVID-19 (dated by TCRdb to 2019 to 2021). With regard to the full study: The collaborator samples originated in the United States, Italy and Spain and spanned the acute and convalescent phases of COVID-19. The dataset comprised deeply sampled blood TCRbeta repertoires from subjects exposed to, actively infected with, or recovered from COVID-19. Samples were obtained from the ongoing ImmuneRACE study (first 160 participants) and from 1,254 subjects provided by 6 global collaborators. The repertoires were made available in a free public database intended to serve as a resource for research on the immune response to SARS-CoV-2. The prospective study material was composed of cDNA or gDNA derived from T cells, B-cell-depleted T cells, or PBMCs. The sample metadata nearly always contained a de-identified subject ID, COVID-19 status, age in years and sex. HLA class I and class II types, where available, came from metadata supplied by the sample provider rather than from assay-based typing. Results the study describes overall, beyond this receptor: The quantity of clinical and demographic metadata differed by source and by participant and was supplied without curation.

In the germline V gene, CDR1 corresponds to KGHSH and CDR2 to LQKENI. Inclusive of the bounding cysteine and phenylalanine, the CDR3 is 15 residues long. Solely the CDR3 DNA is kept, with 45 bases framed from the first base. V is pared back by 6 bases and J by 5 bases, with 20 bases lying between the germline termini. At one collaborating source in Seattle, patients were enrolled during active infection and were followed longitudinally through the course of disease. Each collaborating institution followed its own protocols to collect whole blood in K2EDTA tubes. Collaborator samples were shipped for TCRbeta analysis as frozen whole blood, isolated PBMCs, or DNA extracted from either sample type.

The sequenced sample was peripheral blood. The source is a woman in her 70s with COVID-19, enrolled during active disease. The chain was built from TRBV18 and TRBJ2-7; TRBD1 is a weak D gene call, 5 bases matching. The CDR3 protein sequence reads: CASSPMTSGLDEQYF. The bases are TGTGCCAGCTCCCCGATGACGTCAGGGCTCGACGAGCAGTACTTC.